The rows below give T cell receptor beta chains drawn from one sample of a study of cytomegalovirus exposure and HLA in healthy donors. The method was immunoSEQ multiplex PCR; TCRdb's version includes in-frame clones alone and lacks a portion of them. The sample data list 130,000 to 150,000 clones. The specimen sequenced was PBMCs. Receptors originate from a woman aged 45 to 65 in good health and CMV-seronegative. CDR3s include the opening cysteine and the closing phenylalanine or tryptophan. The D gene is left open where the match is weak.

d_call: -; v_call: TRBV7-9; j_call: TRBJ2-3; cdr3_nt: TGTGCCAGCAGCTCACGGACTGGCACAGATACGCAGTATTTT; cdr3_aa: CASSSRTGTDTQYF
d_call: TRBD1; v_call: TRBV4-1; j_call: TRBJ1-6; cdr3_nt: TGCGCCAGCAGCCTACGGACAGGGGTCCCAACCTCAAATAATTCACCCCTCCACTTT; cdr3_aa: CASSLRTGVPTSNNSPLHF
d_call: TRBD2; v_call: TRBV5-4; j_call: TRBJ2-7; cdr3_nt: TGTGCCAGCAGCTTGGAGTTAGCGGGAGGGTACGAGCAGTACTTC; cdr3_aa: CASSLELAGGYEQYF
d_call: -; v_call: TRBV6-5; j_call: TRBJ2-7; cdr3_nt: TGTGCCAGCAGCGGGACATACGAGCAGTACTTC; cdr3_aa: CASSGTYEQYF
d_call: -; v_call: TRBV9; j_call: TRBJ2-5; cdr3_nt: TGTGCCAGCAGCGTAGCTCCTCAGGGGGAGACCCAGTACTTC; cdr3_aa: CASSVAPQGETQYF
d_call: TRBD2; v_call: TRBV28; j_call: TRBJ2-7; cdr3_nt: TGTGCCAGCAGTTTATCCACCGGCTTAGCGGGAAGCTCCTACGAGCAGTACTTC; cdr3_aa: CASSLSTGLAGSSYEQYF
d_call: -; v_call: TRBV28; j_call: TRBJ2-7; cdr3_nt: TGTGCCAGCAGCCCCCACGGAACAGGGAGAACCTACGAGCAGTACTTC; cdr3_aa: CASSPHGTGRTYEQYF
d_call: -; v_call: TRBV6-5; j_call: TRBJ2-3; cdr3_nt: TGTGCCAGCAGTATCGGGACTCACACAGATACGCAGTATTTT; cdr3_aa: CASSIGTHTDTQYF
d_call: -; v_call: TRBV27; j_call: TRBJ2-3; cdr3_nt: TGTGCCAGCAGTTTATACACGGGAGAGGGGATAGATACGCAGTATTTT; cdr3_aa: CASSLYTGEGIDTQYF
d_call: TRBD2; v_call: TRBV10-3; j_call: TRBJ2-1; cdr3_nt: TGTGCCATCAGCGGGACTAGCGGGGACAATGAGCAGTTCTTC; cdr3_aa: CAISGTSGDNEQFF
d_call: -; v_call: TRBV19; j_call: TRBJ1-4; cdr3_nt: TGTGCCAGTAGTATACGGGGAACTAATGAAAAACTGTTTTTT; cdr3_aa: CASSIRGTNEKLFF
d_call: -; v_call: TRBV4-2; j_call: TRBJ1-1; cdr3_nt: TGTGCCAGCAGCCAAGATGGGAGGGACACTGAAGCTTTCTTT; cdr3_aa: CASSQDGRDTEAFF
d_call: TRBD2; v_call: TRBV7-3; j_call: TRBJ2-1; cdr3_nt: TGTGCCAGCAGCTCCGGGACTAGCGGTGAGCAGTTCTTC; cdr3_aa: CASSSGTSGEQFF
d_call: -; v_call: TRBV5-1; j_call: TRBJ1-5; cdr3_nt: TGCGCCAGCAGCCCAGGGGACGGAGGACAGCCCCAGCATTTT; cdr3_aa: CASSPGDGGQPQHF
d_call: TRBD2; v_call: TRBV5-4; j_call: TRBJ2-2; cdr3_nt: TGTGCCAGCAGCTATCTAGCGGGGGGGCCCGGGGAGCTGTTTTTT; cdr3_aa: CASSYLAGGPGELFF
d_call: TRBD1; v_call: TRBV19; j_call: TRBJ2-7; cdr3_nt: TGTGCCAGTAGCCGGACAGGGAACTACGAGCAGTACTTC; cdr3_aa: CASSRTGNYEQYF
d_call: -; v_call: TRBV9; j_call: TRBJ2-3; cdr3_nt: TGTGCCAGCAGCGTAGCGTTCGTAGATACGCAGTATTTT; cdr3_aa: CASSVAFVDTQYF
d_call: TRBD1; v_call: TRBV18; j_call: TRBJ1-6; cdr3_nt: TGTGCCAGCTCCCCAGGGACAGATAATTCACCCCTCCACTTT; cdr3_aa: CASSPGTDNSPLHF
d_call: -; v_call: TRBV28; j_call: TRBJ2-1; cdr3_nt: TGTGCCAGCAGTTTAGGAGGCTGGGGTTATTACGGCAATGAGCAGTTCTTC; cdr3_aa: CASSLGGWGYYGNEQFF
d_call: TRBD2; v_call: TRBV19; j_call: TRBJ2-1; cdr3_nt: TGTGCCAGTAGTGAAAGCGGGGGGGCCTCCTACAATGAGCAGTTCTTC; cdr3_aa: CASSESGGASYNEQFF
d_call: TRBD1; v_call: TRBV5-1; j_call: TRBJ2-2; cdr3_nt: TGCGCCAGCAGCAACAGGGGGCCTATGAACACCGGGGAGCTGTTTTTT; cdr3_aa: CASSNRGPMNTGELFF
d_call: -; v_call: TRBV30; j_call: TRBJ2-5; cdr3_nt: TGTGCCTGTATATTAGCTGGTCGGGAGACCCAGTACTTC; cdr3_aa: CACILAGRETQYF
d_call: TRBD2; v_call: TRBV19; j_call: TRBJ2-5; cdr3_nt: TGTGCCAGTAGTGCCTCTAGCGGGGGCAGTCTAGAGACCCAGTACTTC; cdr3_aa: CASSASSGGSLETQYF
d_call: -; v_call: TRBV5-3; j_call: TRBJ2-7; cdr3_nt: TGTGCCAGAAGCCTAAATAGACGGCACAGACCCCCTCCCTACGAGCAGTACTTC; cdr3_aa: CARSLNRRHRPPPYEQYF
d_call: -; v_call: TRBV30; j_call: TRBJ2-5; cdr3_nt: TGTGCCTGGAGCGGGGGTTCAATGGGAGAGACCCAGTACTTC; cdr3_aa: CAWSGGSMGETQYF
d_call: -; v_call: TRBV6-1; j_call: TRBJ1-4; cdr3_nt: TGTGCCAGCAGAAACAGGGACCTTGAAAAACTGTTTTTT; cdr3_aa: CASRNRDLEKLFF